The 22 T cell receptor beta chains below were found in one sample sequenced in a study of T-cell memory formation after mild COVID-19. From the 5' RACE reads, TCRdb called clonotypes with MiXCR, one entry per CDR3 protein. The sample has some 290,000 distinct CDR3 sequences, around 16% seen once. Sample: PBMCs or a T cell subset sorted from them (not recorded which). The receptors stem from a man aged 18 to 35 who had mild COVID-19 (a few samples of this study predate the infection). Cell type and time point are not known.

This clonotype occurred a few times. V and J are TRBV12-3 or TRBV12-4 and TRBJ2-7; the D gene is possibly TRBD1 (5 bases). V gave up 5 bases and J gave up 6 bases, with 17 bases separating them. The CDR3 runs to 14 residues. The CDR3 protein is CASSRTIGFGEQYF. The DNA for the CDR3 is TGTGCCAGCAGTAGGACAATTGGCTTTGGCGAGCAGTACTTC.

V and J are TRBV6-5 and TRBJ1-1; no reliable D call. The ends were cut back, 2 bases at V and 2 bases at J, with 9 bases in the middle. Germline CDR1 and CDR2: MNHEY and SVGAGI. This CDR3 spans 14 amino acids. The CDR3 spells CASSYGRSNTEAFF. The CDR3 nucleotides read TGTGCCAGCAGTTACGGTCGGTCAAACACTGAAGCTTTCTTT.

The chain couples TRBV11-1 to TRBJ2-2; D may be TRBD1 (5 bases). There are 16 residues in the CDR3. Germline CDR1 SGHAT, CDR2 FQDESV (reference sequence). Trimming removed 1 base from V and 0 bases from J, with 9 bases in between. The DNA of the CDR3 is TGTGCCAGCAGCTTAGGGGCAGGGACGAACACCGGGGAGCTGTTTTTT. Amino acid sequence: CASSLGAGTNTGELFF.

In its sample, this clonotype was seen many times. V is TRBV20-1 and J is TRBJ1-3, with no clear D. The CDR3 loop spans 10 amino acids. Germline V CDR1 and CDR2: DFQATT, SNEGSKA (reference sequence). V lost 8 bases and J lost 8, with 10 bases in between. The CDR3 protein is CSTPEDTIYF. The CDR3 region has the DNA TGCAGTACCCCCGAAGACACCATATATTTT.

In this sample, this clonotype turned up a few times. The CDR3 spells CSASGPDSRFSADTQYF. The CDR3 nucleotides are TGCAGTGCTAGTGGCCCGGACAGCCGATTCTCCGCAGATACGCAGTATTTT. The V and J genes are TRBV20-1 and TRBJ2-3, with D tentatively TRBD1 (6 bases). This CDR3 is built from 17 residues. Germline loops: CDR1 DFQATT, CDR2 SNEGSKA (reference sequence). Deletions cut 3 bases from V and 4 bases from J, with 23 bases between.

This clonotype was counted between two and nine times. The rearrangement links TRBV20-1 to TRBJ2-3; 8 bases are shared with TRBD2. Germline V gene data show CDR1 as DFQATT and CDR2 as SNEGSKA (reference sequence). The CDR3 totals 14 residues. Trimming took 5 bases from V and 6 from J; bases not matched to a gene: 10. CDR3 bases: TGCAGTGCTCCGGGACTCGGGAGGGGGGATACGCAGTATTTT. Translating it yields CSAPGLGRGDTQYF.

This clonotype was detected many times. The chain joins TRBV20-1 to TRBJ1-4; D is ambiguous. V lost 1 base, J lost 7 bases, and 13 bases lay in between. The germline V gene has CDR1 DFQATT and CDR2 SNEGSKA (reference sequence). The CDR3 runs 14 residues. CDR3 sequence: CSARAAGFFEKLFF. The DNA of the CDR3 is TGCAGTGCTAGAGCGGCAGGCTTCTTTGAAAAACTGTTTTTT.

This clonotype came up many times. This rearrangement joins TRBV5-1 to TRBJ2-7; TRBD2 matches at 7 bases. The CDR3 is made up of 14 amino acids. The J segment lost 4 bases and the V segment lost 0 bases, leaving 4 bases of the junction unmatched. Germline CDR1 and CDR2: SGHRS and YFSETQ. CDR3 sequence reads: CASSLEGLGYEQYF. The CDR3 DNA follows: TGCGCCAGCAGCTTGGAAGGACTAGGGTACGAGCAGTACTTC.

This clonotype appeared a few times. In nucleotides, the CDR3 is TGTGCCAGCAGCCCACGACAGGGGCATCAGCCCCAGCATTTT. Translation: CASSPRQGHQPQHF. The chain is built from TRBV3-1 and TRBJ1-5; 8 bases are shared with TRBD1. Germline lookup yields CDR1 LGHDT and CDR2 YNNKEL (reference sequence). The CDR3 is 14 residues long. The trim removed 4 bases at V and 5 bases at J, leaving 4 bases unmatched.

The V gene is TRBV7-3, the J gene TRBJ2-1; 10 nucleotides align to TRBD2. CDR1 and CDR2 from the germline V gene are SGHTA and FQGTGA. The CDR3 is 15 amino acids. V gave up 5 bases and J gave up 2 bases; unmatched junction bases: 3. In nucleotides, the CDR3 is TGTGCCAGCAGCGCCGGACTAGCGGCCTACAATGAGCAGTTCTTC. Encoded protein: CASSAGLAAYNEQFF. The full variable domain, in which reference TRBV7-3 and TRBJ2-1 provide the parts outside the CDR3, is GAGVSQTPSNKVTEKGKYVELRCDPISGHTALYWYRQSLGQGPEFLIYFQGTGAADDSGLPNDRFFAVRPEGSVSTLKIQRTERGDSAVYLCASSAGLAAYNEQFFGPGTRLTVL.

This clonotype was recorded a few times. The rearrangement uses TRBV7-8 and TRBJ2-7, with 10 bases aligning to TRBD2. The trim removed 5 bases at V and 0 bases at J, leaving 4 bases unmatched. The CDR3 is made up of 15 amino acids. Germline CDR1 reads SGHVS; CDR2 reads FQNEAQ. The CDR3 loop is CASSTLAGSSYEQYV. The DNA of the CDR3 is TGTGCCAGCAGCACACTAGCGGGAAGCTCCTACGAGCAGTACGTC.

This clonotype is a singleton in its sample. Germline and junction disagree at one end, which may indicate a read error. The gene calls are TRBV9 and TRBJ2-5, with 7 bases identical to TRBD1. This CDR3 has 13 residues. Per the germline V gene, CDR1 is SGDLS and CDR2 is YYNGEE. Here the CDR3 reads CARSVSQGETQYF. As DNA, the CDR3 is TGTGCCAGAAGCGTCTCACAGGGGGAGACCCAGTACTTC. Looking up the rest from reference TRBV9 and TRBJ2-5 gives the full variable domain: DSGVTQTPKHLITATGQRVTLRCSPRSGDLSVYWYQQSLDQGLQFLIQYYNGEERAKGNILERFSAQQFPDLHSELNLSSLELGDSALYFCARSVSQGETQYFGPGTRLLVL.

V usage is TRBV20-1 and J usage is TRBJ2-5; 12 bases are a match to TRBD2. CDR1 is DFQATT, CDR2 SNEGSKA, per germline (reference sequence). J lost 1 base, V lost 6 bases, and 6 bases had no gene match. The CDR3 consists of 15 residues. The chain's CDR3 is CSAPTSGGTQETQYF. CDR3 coding DNA: TGCAGTGCGCCAACTAGCGGGGGGACCCAAGAGACCCAGTACTTC.

The chain has TRBV18 and TRBJ2-7; 10 positions match TRBD1. The CDR3 covers 14 residues. The V gene end was trimmed by 3 bases and the J gene end by 6 bases; junction bases not matched to a gene: 5. Looked up from germline, CDR1 is KGHSH and CDR2 is LQKENI. The DNA of the CDR3 is TGTGCCAGCTCACCGGGGACAGGGGATGTCGAGCAGTACGTC. Translated, it gives CASSPGTGDVEQYV.

The V gene is TRBV11-2, the J gene TRBJ2-1; 9 nucleotides agree with TRBD1. The J segment lost 4 bases and the V segment lost 3 bases, leaving 1 base of the junction unmatched. Germline V gene data show CDR1 as SGHAT and CDR2 as FQNNGV. This CDR3 comprises 14 residues. For the CDR3, the DNA is TGTGCCAGCAGCTTCGGGACAGGGTACAATGAGCAGTTCTTC. This gives the protein CASSFGTGYNEQFF. The variable domain in full, with the rest retrieved from reference TRBV11-2 and TRBJ2-1, is EAGVAQSPRYKIIEKRQSVAFWCNPISGHATLYWYQQILGQGPKLLIQFQNNGVVDDSQLPKDRFSAERLKGVDSTLKIQPAKLEDSAVYLCASSFGTGYNEQFFGPGTRLTVL.

This clonotype was counted between two and nine times. The chain carries TRBV10-2 and TRBJ2-1; D is perhaps TRBD2 (7 bases). Trimming stripped 4 bases from V and 8 bases from J, with 18 bases between. Germline lookup yields CDR1 WSHSY and CDR2 SAAADI. The CDR3 extends over 15 amino acids. CDR3 residues: CASSGVGGGWDEQFF. The CDR3 region has the DNA TGCGCCAGCAGTGGGGTGGGCGGGGGCTGGGATGAGCAGTTCTTC.

The chain is built from TRBV28 and TRBJ1-2, with a weak D call TRBD1 (6 bases). Germline CDR1 is MDHEN and CDR2 is SYDVKM. The CDR3 length is 14 residues. V dropped 9 bases and J dropped 8 bases, with 22 bases sitting between them. DNA of the CDR3: TGTGCCAGTAGAACCCACAGGGAGGGCTTCGGCTACACCTTC. Protein sequence: CASRTHREGFGYTF.

This clonotype showed up many times. The gene calls are TRBV11-1 and TRBJ2-7; D may be TRBD1 or TRBD2 (5 bases each). Germline V CDR1 and CDR2: SGHAT, FQDESV (reference sequence). V gave up 1 base and J gave up 1 base, with 11 bases separating them. CDR3 size: 15 residues. The CDR3 sequence: CASSLDRDRSYEQYF. DNA for the CDR3: TGTGCCAGCAGCTTAGACCGGGACCGATCCTACGAGCAGTACTTC.

This clonotype has just a few counts. The gene calls are TRBV9 and TRBJ2-7; D is undetermined. V gave up 3 bases and J gave up 6 bases, with 22 bases separating them. Germline loops: CDR1 SGDLS, CDR2 YYNGEE. CDR3 size: 16 residues. CDR3 protein: CASSGGRVGSSLEQYF. Here the CDR3 DNA reads TGTGCCAGCAGCGGAGGTCGGGTGGGCTCAAGTCTCGAGCAGTACTTC.

This clonotype has only a few counts. This sequence may be a read error, since a much larger clone differs from it by one base. This chain joins TRBV6-1 and TRBJ2-6; D ambiguous. CDR1 MNHNS and CDR2 SASEGT come from the germline V gene. Trimming took off 6 bases at V and 2 bases at J, with 5 bases between the two ends. The CDR3 is made up of 13 amino acids. This CDR3 is CASRPTGANVLTF. CDR3 DNA sequence: TGTGCCAGCAGGCCTACTGGGGCCAACGTCCTGACTTTC.

The chain joins TRBV5-6 to TRBJ1-2; 7 nucleotides match TRBD1. The CDR3 has 13 amino acids. Trimming cost V 6 bases and J 4 bases; bases outside gene matches: 6. Germline V gene sequence: CDR1 SGHDT, CDR2 YYEEEE. CDR3 region: CASKEGGRYGYTF. The CDR3 DNA reads as TGTGCCAGCAAAGAAGGGGGCCGCTATGGCTACACCTTC.

This clonotype was counted a few times. CDR3 region: CATSSREGHYGYTF. The CDR3 DNA sequence: TGTGCCACCAGCTCTAGGGAGGGGCACTATGGCTACACCTTC. V gene TRBV15 combines with J gene TRBJ1-2, with D possibly TRBD1 on 5 matching bases. The CDR3 is 14 residues long. Germline loops: CDR1 LNHNV, CDR2 YYDKDF (reference sequence). V was clipped by 5 bases and J by 3 bases, with 13 bases between them.